This TCR beta chain emerged from a study of blood T cells in healthy people across ages. Study findings and constraints: In older individuals, TCR beta diversity per million T cells was lower, falling roughly linearly with age.

This clonotype was counted only a few times. Its antigen is undetermined. The authors ran a second PCR of about 7 to 11 cycles using a sample-barcoded 5' primer and a J-beta primer mix. One entry per CDR3 protein results from TCRdb running MiXCR on the 5' RACE reads. The sample records some 760,000 distinct CDR3 sequences, more than 20% being singletons. The CDR3 extends over 15 amino acids. Losses at the gene ends were 3 bases for V and 5 bases for J; bases not matched to a gene: 6. Germline V gene sequence: CDR1 MGHRA, CDR2 YSYEKL. This sample also belongs to another study, concerning T cells of mothers and their children. That study adds: In both related and unrelated pairs, TCR recombination output is shaped similarly by thymic selection. Slightly, though not significantly, more overlap was seen in related than in unrelated mother-child pairs.

The material sequenced was blood. The rearrangement joins TRBV4-1 to TRBJ2-5, with 10 nucleotides matching TRBD2. The sequence was collected from a boy younger than 18 in good health. This CDR3 is CASSHVTSGMETQYF. DNA of the CDR3: TGCGCCAGCAGCCACGTCACTAGCGGGATGGAGACCCAGTACTTC.